This TCR beta chain was recorded in a study of cytomegalovirus exposure and HLA in healthy donors. Researchers ran the PCR with 60 Vbeta and 13 Jbeta primers. The assay was immunoSEQ multiplex PCR, and TCRdb's table has in-frame clones only and misses some. Of 150,000 or so clones in the sample, roughly 82% were seen once. The CDR3 runs to 15 residues. V was clipped by 6 bases and J by 3 bases, with 18 bases between them. The germline V gene has CDR1 MNHNS and CDR2 SASEGT. As to this clone: Its cognate antigen is unknown.

Study results and caveats: For most subjects, TCR beta sequences were reported to predict HLA-A and HLA-B alleles with accuracy.

The origin of this receptor is a man aged 30-40 years in good health and CMV-seronegative. This chain uses TRBV6-1 with TRBJ2-7; the D gene is possibly TRBD1 (6 bases). Specimen: PBMCs. In nucleotides, the CDR3 is TGTGCCAGCAGAAGCATAGGTCAGGGGTTCTACGAGCAGTACTTC. Protein sequence: CASRSIGQGFYEQYF.